The 13 T cell receptor beta chains below all came from one sample that was sequenced in a study of T cells in localized non-small cell lung cancer. Generated by immunoSEQ multiplex PCR, the TCRdb table keeps only in-frame clones and is missing some. The table includes several thousand clones, approximately 25% detected once. Source: lung tumor tissue, taken before any cancer treatment. The receptors were sampled from a female donor over 55 with stage I lung adenocarcinoma.

This clone has just a few counts. At one end, the junction sequence differs from germline, possibly due to a read error. The CDR3 is CASSEWPTDTQYF. CDR3 DNA: TGTGCCAGCAGTGAGTGGCCCACAGATACGCAGTATTTT. The rearrangement uses TRBV10-3 and TRBJ2-3; D is undetermined. This CDR3 has 13 amino acids. CDR1 ENHRY and CDR2 SYGVKD come from the germline V gene.

This clone is labeled as medium-sized. This chain uses TRBV11-3 with TRBJ2-3, with 9 bases that match TRBD2. The CDR3 is made up of 18 amino acids. Germline lookup yields CDR1 SGHNT and CDR2 YENEEA. V dropped 4 bases and J dropped 2; count of bases not matched to a gene: 13. The chain's CDR3 is CASSYPSLGLAPTDTQYF. In DNA form, the CDR3 reads TGTGCCAGCAGCTATCCCTCCCTCGGACTAGCGCCCACAGATACGCAGTATTTT.

This clone was seen more than once but under ten times. This chain links TRBV29-1 with TRBJ2-5, with 9 bases lining up with TRBD1. V lost 6 bases to trimming and J lost 1 base; unmatched junction nucleotides: 3. Looked up from germline, CDR1 is SQVTM and CDR2 is ANQGSEA. The CDR3 contains 13 residues. CDR3 bases: TGCAGCGTGAGGGGACAGGGCCAAGAGACCCAGTACTTC. Translating gives CSVRGQGQETQYF.

The rearrangement links TRBV5-1 to TRBJ2-5, with 11 bases lining up with TRBD2. Trimming cost V 0 bases and J 1 base; bases outside gene matches: 8. The germline V gene encodes CDR1 SGHRS and CDR2 YFSETQ. This CDR3 is built from 18 residues. The CDR3, as DNA: TGCGCCAGCAGCTTGGCTCGGACTAGCGGGCGCACCCAAGAGACCCAGTACTTC. It is translated as CASSLARTSGRTQETQYF.

The chain combines TRBV15 with TRBJ2-6; 9 bases are shared with TRBD1. The V gene end was trimmed by 3 bases and the J gene end by 0 bases; junction bases not matched to a gene: 9. Looked up from germline, CDR1 is LNHNV and CDR2 is YYDKDF (reference sequence). The CDR3 sequence is 19 residues long. The CDR3 loop reads CATSRGAGTGSSGANVLTF. CDR3 sequence (DNA): TGTGCCACCAGCAGGGGGGCCGGGACAGGGAGCTCTGGGGCCAACGTCCTGACTTTC. The full variable domain, completed using reference TRBV15 and TRBJ2-6, is DAMVIQNPRYQVTQFGKPVTLSCSQTLNHNVMYWYQQKSSQAPKLLFHYYDKDFNNEADTPDNFQSRRPNTSFCFLDIRSPGLGDTAMYLCATSRGAGTGSSGANVLTFGAGSRLTVL.

This clone is medium-sized (0.01 to 0.1%). The gene calls are TRBV4-1 and TRBJ2-7; D is undetermined. The CDR3 runs 14 residues. The V gene's germline CDR1 is MGHRA and CDR2 YSYEKL. The V end was cut by 4 bases, the J end by 2 bases, with 12 bases between. The CDR3, as DNA: TGCGCCAGCAGCCTCGACTGGGGAACCTACGAGCAGTACTTC. It encodes CASSLDWGTYEQYF.

The J gene is TRBJ1-3, the V gene TRBV11-3, with a possible D match to TRBD1 (6 bases). From germline, CDR1 is SGHNT and CDR2 YENEEA. The V gene lost 1 base and the J gene lost 4 bases, with 17 bases spanning the gap. The CDR3 loop spans 17 amino acids. CDR3 coding DNA: TGTGCCAGCAGCTTAGTATCCGCCAGGGGAGAGGGAAACACCATATATTTT. This sequence encodes CASSLVSARGEGNTIYF.

This clone is labeled large. The chain carries TRBV6-8 and TRBJ1-1; D is undetermined. The V end lost 5 bases, the J end lost 0 bases, and 10 bases lay between the germline ends. This CDR3 is built from 14 residues. Germline V CDR1 and CDR2: MNHGY, SAAAGT. CDR3 nucleotides: TGTGCCAGCAGTGACACAGATATGAACACTGAAGCTTTCTTT. Encoded protein: CASSDTDMNTEAFF.

The J gene is TRBJ1-2, the V gene TRBV9; TRBD1 might be the D (5 bases). Between the trimmed V and J ends, which lost 5 bases and 5 bases, there was a span of 10 bases. The CDR3 runs 12 residues. Germline CDR1 and CDR2: SGDLS and YYNGEE. The CDR3 nucleotides read TGTGCCAGCAGTGAACAGGAGTATGGCTACACCTTC. Protein sequence: CASSEQEYGYTF.

The genes are TRBV19 and TRBJ1-2; TRBD1 aligns across 7 bases. This CDR3 is built from 16 residues. With 6 bases clipped from V and 0 bases from J, the junction kept 10 bases outside the gene matches. From germline, CDR1 is LNHDA and CDR2 SQIVND (reference sequence). The CDR3 reads CASSQFQGEANYGYTF. The CDR3 DNA sequence: TGTGCCAGTAGCCAATTCCAGGGGGAAGCTAACTATGGCTACACCTTC.

This clone was observed a handful of times. This chain uses TRBV9 with TRBJ2-5; no firm D call. Germline V gene data show CDR1 as SGDLS and CDR2 as YYNGEE. Trimming removed 4 bases from V and 1 base from J, with 11 bases in between. The CDR3 is made up of 14 amino acids. This CDR3 reads CASSLGTAQETQYF. CDR3 sequence (DNA): TGTGCCAGCAGCTTAGGCACAGCCCAAGAGACCCAGTACTTC.

The chain is built from TRBV5-1 and TRBJ1-1, with 9 positions matching TRBD1. V was clipped by 4 bases and J by 5 bases; unmatched bases: 12. The CDR3 has 16 amino acids. Germline CDR1 SGHRS, CDR2 YFSETQ. In nucleotides, the CDR3 is TGCGCCAGCAGCCCCTACTTACAGGGGGCCGGGACTGAAGCTTTCTTT. Encoded protein: CASSPYLQGAGTEAFF. The full variable domain, its missing parts supplied by reference TRBV5-1 and TRBJ1-1, is KAGVTQTPRYLIKTRGQQVTLSCSPISGHRSVSWYQQTPGQGLQFLFEYFSETQRNKGNFPGRFSGRQFSNSRSEMNVSTLELGDSALYLCASSPYLQGAGTEAFFGQGTRLTVV.

This clone has more than one count but fewer than ten. The chain is built from TRBV19 and TRBJ1-3, with 9 positions matching TRBD1. This CDR3 is 16 amino acids long. Trimming at V came to 10 bases and at J to 0 bases, leaving 10 bases not matched to a gene. The germline V gene has CDR1 LNHDA and CDR2 SQIVND (reference sequence). This CDR3 is CATTQGQGSSGNTIYF. The CDR3 nucleotides are TGTGCCACTACGCAGGGACAGGGAAGCTCTGGAAACACCATATATTTT.